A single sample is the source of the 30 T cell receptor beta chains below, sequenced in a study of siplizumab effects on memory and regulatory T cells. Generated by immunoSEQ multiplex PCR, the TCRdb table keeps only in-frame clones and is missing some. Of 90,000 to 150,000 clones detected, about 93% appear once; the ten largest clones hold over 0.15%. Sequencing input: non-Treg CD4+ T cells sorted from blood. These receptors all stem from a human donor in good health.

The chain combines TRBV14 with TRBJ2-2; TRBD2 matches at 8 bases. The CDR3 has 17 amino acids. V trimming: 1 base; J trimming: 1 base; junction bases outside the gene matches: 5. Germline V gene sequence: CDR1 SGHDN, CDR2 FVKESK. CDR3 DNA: TGTGCCAGCAGCCAAGGACCCCGGGGGGGGAACACCGGGGAGCTGTTTTTT. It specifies CASSQGPRGGNTGELFF.

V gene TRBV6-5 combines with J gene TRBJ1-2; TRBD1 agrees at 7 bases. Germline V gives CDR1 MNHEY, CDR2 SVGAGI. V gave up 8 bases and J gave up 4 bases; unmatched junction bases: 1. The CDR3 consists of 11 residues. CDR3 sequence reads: CASGQVYGYTF. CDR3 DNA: TGTGCCAGCGGACAGGTCTATGGCTACACCTTC.

This CDR3 reads CASSSAGESYEQYF. CDR3 in DNA: TGTGCCAGCAGCTCGGCGGGCGAATCCTACGAGCAGTACTTC. This chain links TRBV5-4 with TRBJ2-7, with D tentatively TRBD2 (5 bases). Trimming removed 3 bases at V and 1 base at J, with 11 bases between. This CDR3 has 14 amino acids. CDR1 is SGHNT and CDR2 is YYREEE in the germline V gene (reference sequence).

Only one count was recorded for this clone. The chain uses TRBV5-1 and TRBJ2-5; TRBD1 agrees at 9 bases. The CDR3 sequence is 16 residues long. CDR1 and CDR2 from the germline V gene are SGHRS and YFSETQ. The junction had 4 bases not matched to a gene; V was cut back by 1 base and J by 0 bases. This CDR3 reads CASSLSTGGNQETQYF. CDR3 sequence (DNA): TGCGCCAGCAGCTTGTCGACAGGGGGAAACCAAGAGACCCAGTACTTC.

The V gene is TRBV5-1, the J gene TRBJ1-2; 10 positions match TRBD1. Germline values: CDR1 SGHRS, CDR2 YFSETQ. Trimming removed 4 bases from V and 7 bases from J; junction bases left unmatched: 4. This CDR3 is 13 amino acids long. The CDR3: CASSRDRGPGYTF. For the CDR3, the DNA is TGCGCCAGCAGCCGGGACAGGGGCCCTGGCTACACCTTC.

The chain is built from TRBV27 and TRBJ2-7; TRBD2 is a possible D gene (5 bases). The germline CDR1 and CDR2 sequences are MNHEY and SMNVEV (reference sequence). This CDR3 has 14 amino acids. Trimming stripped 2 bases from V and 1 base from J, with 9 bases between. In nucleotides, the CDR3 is TGTGCCAGCAGTTTACACGGGGAGTCCTACGAGCAGTACTTC. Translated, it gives CASSLHGESYEQYF.

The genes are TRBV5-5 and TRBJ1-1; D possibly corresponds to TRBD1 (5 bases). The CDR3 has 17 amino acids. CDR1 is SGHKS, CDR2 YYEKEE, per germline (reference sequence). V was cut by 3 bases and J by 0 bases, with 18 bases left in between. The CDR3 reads CASSSGASRDLNTEAFF. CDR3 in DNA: TGTGCCAGCAGCTCTGGGGCCAGCAGGGACTTGAACACTGAAGCTTTCTTT. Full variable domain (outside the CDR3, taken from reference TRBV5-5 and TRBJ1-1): DAGVTQSPTHLIKTRGQQVTLRCSPISGHKSVSWYQQVLGQGPQFIFQYYEKEERGRGNFPDRFSARQFPNYSSELNVNALLLGDSALYLCASSSGASRDLNTEAFFGQGTRLTVV.

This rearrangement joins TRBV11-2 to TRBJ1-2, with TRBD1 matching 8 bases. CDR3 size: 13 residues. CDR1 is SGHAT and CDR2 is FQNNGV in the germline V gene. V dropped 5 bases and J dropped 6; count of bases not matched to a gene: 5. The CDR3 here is CASSPRQGNGYTF. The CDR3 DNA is TGTGCCAGCAGCCCTAGACAGGGGAATGGCTACACCTTC.

Here the CDR3 reads CASSTGGTQETQYF. In DNA, the CDR3 is TGTGCCAGCAGCACGGGGGGAACTCAAGAGACCCAGTACTTC. The chain uses TRBV7-2 and TRBJ2-5; 7 positions match TRBD2. With 5 bases clipped from V and 2 bases from J, the junction kept 5 bases outside the gene matches. Germline assignment: CDR1 SGHTA and CDR2 FQGNSA. CDR3 length equals 14 residues.

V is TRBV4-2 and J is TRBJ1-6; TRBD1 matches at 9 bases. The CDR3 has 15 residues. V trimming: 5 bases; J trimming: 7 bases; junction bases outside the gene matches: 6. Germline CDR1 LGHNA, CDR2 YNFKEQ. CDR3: CASSATGTGNSPLHF. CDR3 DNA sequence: TGTGCCAGCAGCGCAACCGGGACAGGGAATTCACCCCTCCACTTT.

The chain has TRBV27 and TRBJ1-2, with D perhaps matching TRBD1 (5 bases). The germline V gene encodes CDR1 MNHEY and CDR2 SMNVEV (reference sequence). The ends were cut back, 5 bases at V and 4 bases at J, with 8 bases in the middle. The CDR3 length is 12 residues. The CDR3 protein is CASSKTGYGYTF. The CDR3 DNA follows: TGTGCCAGCAGTAAAACAGGCTATGGCTACACCTTC.

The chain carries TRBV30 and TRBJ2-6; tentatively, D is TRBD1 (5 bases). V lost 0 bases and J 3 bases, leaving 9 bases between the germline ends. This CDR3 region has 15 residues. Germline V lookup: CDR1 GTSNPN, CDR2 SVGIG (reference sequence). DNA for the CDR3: TGTGCCTGGAGTGTGGGGCAAGGTGGGGCCAACGTCCTGACTTTC. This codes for CAWSVGQGGANVLTF.

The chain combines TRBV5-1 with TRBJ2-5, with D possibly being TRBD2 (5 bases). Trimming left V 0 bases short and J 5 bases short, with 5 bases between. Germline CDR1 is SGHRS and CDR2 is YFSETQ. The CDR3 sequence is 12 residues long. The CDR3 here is CASSLGRETQYF. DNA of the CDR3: TGCGCCAGCAGCTTGGGGAGGGAGACCCAGTACTTC.

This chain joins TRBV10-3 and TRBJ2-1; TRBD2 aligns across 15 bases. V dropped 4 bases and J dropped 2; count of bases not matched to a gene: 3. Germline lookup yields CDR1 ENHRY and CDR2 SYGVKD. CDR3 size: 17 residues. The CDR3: CAISGWTSGGAYNEQFF. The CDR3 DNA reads TGTGCCATCAGTGGTTGGACTAGCGGGGGGGCCTACAATGAGCAGTTCTTC.

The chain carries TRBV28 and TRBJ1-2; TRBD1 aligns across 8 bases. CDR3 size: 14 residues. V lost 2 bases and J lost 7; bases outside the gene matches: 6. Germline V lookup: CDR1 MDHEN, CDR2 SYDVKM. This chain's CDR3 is CASSLVQGAGGYTF. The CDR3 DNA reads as TGTGCCAGCAGTTTAGTCCAGGGGGCTGGTGGCTACACCTTC.

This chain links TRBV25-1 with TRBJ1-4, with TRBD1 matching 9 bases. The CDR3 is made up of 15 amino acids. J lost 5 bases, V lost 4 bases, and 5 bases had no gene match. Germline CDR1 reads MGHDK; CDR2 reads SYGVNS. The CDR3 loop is CASSALQGANEKLFF. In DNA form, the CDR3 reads TGTGCCAGCAGTGCGCTACAGGGGGCGAATGAAAAACTGTTTTTT.

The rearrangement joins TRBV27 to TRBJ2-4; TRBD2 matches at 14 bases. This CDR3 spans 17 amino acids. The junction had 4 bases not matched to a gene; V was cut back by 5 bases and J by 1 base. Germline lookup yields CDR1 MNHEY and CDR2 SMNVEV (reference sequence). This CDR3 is CASSMRTSGGAKNIQYF. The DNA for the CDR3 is TGTGCCAGCAGTATGAGGACTAGCGGGGGGGCCAAAAACATTCAGTACTTC.

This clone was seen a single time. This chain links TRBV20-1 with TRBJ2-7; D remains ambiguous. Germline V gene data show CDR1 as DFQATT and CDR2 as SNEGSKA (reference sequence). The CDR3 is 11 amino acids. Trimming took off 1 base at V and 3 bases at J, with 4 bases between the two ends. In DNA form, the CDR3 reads TGCAGTGCTAGAGGCTACTACGAGCAGTACTTC. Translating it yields CSARGYYEQYF.

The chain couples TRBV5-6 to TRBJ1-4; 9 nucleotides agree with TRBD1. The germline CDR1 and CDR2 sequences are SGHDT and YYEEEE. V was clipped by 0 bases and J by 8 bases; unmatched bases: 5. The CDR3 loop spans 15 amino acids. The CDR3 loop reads CASSLGQGVGEKLFF. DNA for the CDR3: TGTGCCAGCAGCTTGGGACAGGGGGTTGGCGAAAAACTGTTTTTT. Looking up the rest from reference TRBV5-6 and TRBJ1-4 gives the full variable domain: DAGVTQSPTHLIKTRGQQVTLRCSPKSGHDTVSWYQQALGQGPQFIFQYYEEEERQRGNFPDRFSGHQFPNYSSELNVNALLLGDSALYLCASSLGQGVGEKLFFGSGTQLSVL.

CDR3 sequence: CASSPAGAGTGELFF. Here the CDR3 DNA reads TGTGCCAGCTCCCCCGCGGGGGCGGGGACCGGGGAGCTGTTTTTT. The gene calls are TRBV27 and TRBJ2-2; TRBD2 might be the D (7 bases). This CDR3 spans 15 amino acids. Trimming took off 8 bases at V and 5 bases at J, with 18 bases between the two ends. Germline CDR1 and CDR2: MNHEY and SMNVEV (reference sequence).

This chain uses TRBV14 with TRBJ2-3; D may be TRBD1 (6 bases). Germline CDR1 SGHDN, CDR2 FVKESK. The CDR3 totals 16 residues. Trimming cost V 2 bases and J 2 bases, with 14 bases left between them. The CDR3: CASSQIGGSYTDTQYF. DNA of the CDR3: TGTGCCAGCAGCCAAATTGGGGGCTCATACACAGATACGCAGTATTTT.

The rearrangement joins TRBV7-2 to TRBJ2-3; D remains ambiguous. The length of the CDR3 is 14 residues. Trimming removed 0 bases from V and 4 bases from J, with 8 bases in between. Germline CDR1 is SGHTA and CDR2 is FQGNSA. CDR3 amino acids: CASSLAWSADTQYF. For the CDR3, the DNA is TGTGCCAGCAGCTTAGCTTGGTCGGCAGATACGCAGTATTTT.

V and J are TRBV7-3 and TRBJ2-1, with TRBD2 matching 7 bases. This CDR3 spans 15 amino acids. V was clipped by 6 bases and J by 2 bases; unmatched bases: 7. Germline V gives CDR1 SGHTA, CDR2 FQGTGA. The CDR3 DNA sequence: TGTGCCAGCAGTCGAGACAGCGGGACCTACAATGAGCAGTTCTTC. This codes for CASSRDSGTYNEQFF.

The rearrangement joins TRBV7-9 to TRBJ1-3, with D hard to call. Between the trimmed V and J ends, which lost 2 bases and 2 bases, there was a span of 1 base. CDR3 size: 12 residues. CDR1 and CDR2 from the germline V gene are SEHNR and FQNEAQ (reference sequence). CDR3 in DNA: TGTGCCAGCAGCTTACCTGGAAACACCATATATTTT. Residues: CASSLPGNTIYF.

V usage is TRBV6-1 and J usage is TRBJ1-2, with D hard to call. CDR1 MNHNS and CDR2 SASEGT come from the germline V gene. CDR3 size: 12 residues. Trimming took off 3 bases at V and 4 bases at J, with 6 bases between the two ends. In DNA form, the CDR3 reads TGTGCCAGCAGTGATGCCGGCTATGGCTACACCTTC. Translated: CASSDAGYGYTF.

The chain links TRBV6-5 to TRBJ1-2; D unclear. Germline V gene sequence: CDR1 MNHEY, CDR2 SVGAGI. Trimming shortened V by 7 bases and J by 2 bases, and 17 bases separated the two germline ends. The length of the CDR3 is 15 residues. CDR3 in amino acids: CASTPRALQNYGYTF. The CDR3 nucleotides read TGTGCCAGCACCCCCCGTGCCCTCCAGAACTATGGCTACACCTTC.

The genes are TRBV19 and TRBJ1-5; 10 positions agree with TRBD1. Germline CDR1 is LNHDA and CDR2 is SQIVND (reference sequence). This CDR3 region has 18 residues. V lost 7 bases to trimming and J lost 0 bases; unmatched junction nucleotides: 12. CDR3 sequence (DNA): TGTGCCAGTACCTCGACAGGGGGCAGGGCTTATAGCAATCAGCCCCAGCATTTT. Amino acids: CASTSTGGRAYSNQPQHF.

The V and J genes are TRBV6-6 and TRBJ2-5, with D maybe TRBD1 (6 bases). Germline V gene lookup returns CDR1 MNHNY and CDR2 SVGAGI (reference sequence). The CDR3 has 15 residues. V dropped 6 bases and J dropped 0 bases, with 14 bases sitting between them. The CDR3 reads CASSPGTGYQETQYF. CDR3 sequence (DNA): TGTGCCAGCAGCCCCGGAACAGGGTACCAAGAGACCCAGTACTTC.

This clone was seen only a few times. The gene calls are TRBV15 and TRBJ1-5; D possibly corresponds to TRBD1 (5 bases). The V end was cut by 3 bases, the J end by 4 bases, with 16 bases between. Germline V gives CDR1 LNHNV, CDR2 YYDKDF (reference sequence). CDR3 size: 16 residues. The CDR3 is CATSSMGLGDNQPQHF. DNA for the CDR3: TGTGCCACCAGCAGTATGGGACTTGGGGATAATCAGCCCCAGCATTTT.

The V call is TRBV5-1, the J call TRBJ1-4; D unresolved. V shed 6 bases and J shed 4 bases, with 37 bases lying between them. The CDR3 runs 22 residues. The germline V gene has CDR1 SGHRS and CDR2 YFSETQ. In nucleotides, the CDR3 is TGCGCCAGCATCTACCCCCCGAGTAACACTTACTTGGGGTGGGAATTTAATGAAAAACTGTTTTTT. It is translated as CASIYPPSNTYLGWEFNEKLFF.